The subject of this entry is one TCR beta chain. The sample belongs to a study of T cell changes during pregnancy in multiple sclerosis. Assay: immunoSEQ multiplex PCR; the TCRdb copy retains only in-frame clones and omits some. The table includes about 32,000 clones, about 91% detected once. Germline CDR1 reads MNHNS; CDR2 reads SASEGT. The junction had 0 bases not matched to a gene; V was cut back by 6 bases and J by 1 base. This CDR3 spans 13 amino acids. This receptor was taken from a female donor with multiple sclerosis, enrolled in a pregnancy study. The V gene is TRBV6-1, the J gene TRBJ2-3; TRBD1 matches at 8 bases. The specimen comprised CD8+ T cells from peripheral blood mononuclear cells, sampled in the second trimester of pregnancy. The CDR3 here is CASRTGGTDTQYF. CDR3 nucleotides: TGTGCCAGCAGGACAGGGGGCACAGATACGCAGTATTTT.